Listed below are T cell receptor beta chains from one sample, sequenced in a study of blood T cells in healthy people across ages. TCRdb used MiXCR to reprocess the 5' RACE reads, holding one entry per CDR3 protein. The sample has 1,500,000 or so distinct CDR3 sequences, less than 45% seen once. Sequenced: blood. The source is a woman aged 18-29 years in good health. CDR3s include the opening cysteine and the closing phenylalanine or tryptophan. The D gene is left open where the match is weak. Rows may omit the clone size; those that give it use once, few, many or a size class.

clone_size: .
d_call: .
j_call: TRBJ1-2
v_call: TRBV5-4
cdr3_aa: CASSHPTGIGYYGYTF
cdr3_nt: TGTGCCAGCAGCCACCCCACAGGGATTGGGTACTATGGCTACACCTTC

clone_size: few
d_call: .
j_call: TRBJ2-3
v_call: TRBV7-8
cdr3_aa: CASSLALISTDTQYF
cdr3_nt: TGTGCCAGCAGCTTAGCCCTAATTAGCACAGATACGCAGTATTTT

clone_size: .
d_call: TRBD2
j_call: TRBJ2-1
v_call: TRBV5-1
cdr3_aa: CASSLDLAGQYNEQFF
cdr3_nt: TGCGCCAGCAGCTTGGACCTAGCGGGACAATACAATGAGCAGTTCTTC

clone_size: .
d_call: .
j_call: TRBJ1-6
v_call: TRBV20-1
cdr3_aa: CSASQGSSYNSPLHF
cdr3_nt: TGCAGTGCTAGTCAGGGGAGCTCCTATAATTCACCCCTCCACTTT

clone_size: once
d_call: .
j_call: TRBJ1-2
v_call: TRBV20-1
cdr3_aa: CSASSPNYGYTF
cdr3_nt: TGCAGTGCCTCCAGCCCGAACTATGGCTACACCTTC

clone_size: .
d_call: .
j_call: TRBJ2-5
v_call: TRBV18
cdr3_aa: CASSLQGIDEQYF
cdr3_nt: TGTGCCAGCTCGCTCCAGGGAATCGATGAGCAGTACTTC

clone_size: few
d_call: .
j_call: TRBJ2-1
v_call: TRBV6-2/TRBV6-3
cdr3_aa: CASSPPWNEQFF
cdr3_nt: TGTGCCAGCAGTCCCCCTTGGAATGAGCAGTTCTTC

clone_size: .
d_call: .
j_call: TRBJ1-1
v_call: TRBV6-5
cdr3_aa: CASSWVGGRGTEAFF
cdr3_nt: TGTGCCAGCAGTTGGGTGGGGGGGAGAGGCACTGAAGCTTTCTTT

clone_size: .
d_call: .
j_call: TRBJ2-5
v_call: TRBV4-1
cdr3_aa: CASSQDGLEMYQETQYF
cdr3_nt: TGCGCCAGCAGCCAAGATGGGCTGGAGATGTACCAAGAGACCCAGTACTTC

clone_size: .
d_call: .
j_call: TRBJ1-5
v_call: TRBV20-1
cdr3_aa: CSARDLAGGKPQHF
cdr3_nt: TGCAGTGCTAGAGATCTGGCGGGGGGCAAGCCCCAGCATTTT

clone_size: few
d_call: TRBD1
j_call: TRBJ2-7
v_call: TRBV20-1
cdr3_aa: CSASDRASSYEQYF
cdr3_nt: TGCAGTGCTTCGGACAGGGCCAGCTCCTACGAGCAGTACTTC

clone_size: few
d_call: TRBD2
j_call: TRBJ2-2
v_call: TRBV6-1
cdr3_aa: CASVASGRVATGELFF
cdr3_nt: TGTGCCAGCGTGGCTAGCGGGAGAGTAGCCACCGGGGAGCTGTTTTTT

clone_size: .
d_call: .
j_call: TRBJ1-2
v_call: TRBV12-3/TRBV12-4
cdr3_aa: CASRGSANYGYTF
cdr3_nt: TGTGCCAGCAGGGGCAGCGCAAACTATGGCTACACCTTC

clone_size: .
d_call: .
j_call: TRBJ2-3
v_call: TRBV27
cdr3_aa: CTSSSTPDGSSTDTQYF
cdr3_nt: TGTACCAGCAGTTCCACCCCGGACGGGTCTAGCACAGATACGCAGTATTTT

clone_size: .
d_call: TRBD2
j_call: TRBJ2-3
v_call: TRBV3-1
cdr3_aa: CAGSHLAGGTDTQYF
cdr3_nt: TGTGCCGGCAGCCATCTTGCGGGGGGCACAGATACGCAGTATTTT

clone_size: .
d_call: .
j_call: TRBJ1-5
v_call: TRBV30
cdr3_aa: CAAEIGGNLPQHF
cdr3_nt: TGTGCCGCGGAGATAGGAGGGAATCTGCCCCAGCATTTT

clone_size: .
d_call: .
j_call: TRBJ2-3
v_call: TRBV7-2
cdr3_aa: CASSPASTWVADTQYF
cdr3_nt: TGTGCCAGCAGCCCTGCCTCTACTTGGGTTGCAGATACGCAGTATTTT

clone_size: few
d_call: TRBD2
j_call: TRBJ2-1
v_call: TRBV20-1
cdr3_aa: CSARSLAGANEQFF
cdr3_nt: TGCAGTGCTAGGTCTCTAGCGGGAGCTAATGAGCAGTTCTTC

clone_size: .
d_call: .
j_call: TRBJ2-1
v_call: TRBV20-1
cdr3_aa: CSARKLSGLYNEQFF
cdr3_nt: TGCAGTGCTAGAAAGTTGTCAGGACTCTACAATGAGCAGTTCTTC

clone_size: few
d_call: TRBD2
j_call: TRBJ2-7
v_call: TRBV28
cdr3_aa: CASSSLAGRTYEQYF
cdr3_nt: TGTGCCAGCAGTTCCTTAGCGGGTCGGACCTACGAGCAGTACTTC

clone_size: .
d_call: .
j_call: TRBJ1-5
v_call: TRBV5-1
cdr3_aa: CASSLASRQSDQPQHF
cdr3_nt: TGCGCCAGCAGCTTGGCCTCGAGACAGAGCGATCAGCCCCAGCATTTT

clone_size: once
d_call: .
j_call: TRBJ2-2
v_call: TRBV9
cdr3_aa: CASSVGMTGELFF
cdr3_nt: TGTGCCAGCAGCGTAGGGATGACCGGGGAGCTGTTTTTT

clone_size: .
d_call: TRBD1
j_call: TRBJ2-3
v_call: TRBV5-1
cdr3_aa: CASSSGPRQGTDTQYF
cdr3_nt: TGCGCCAGCAGCTCCGGCCCACGACAGGGGACAGATACGCAGTATTTT

clone_size: .
d_call: .
j_call: TRBJ2-1
v_call: TRBV20-1
cdr3_aa: CSASQKPTRSCDNEQFF
cdr3_nt: TGCAGTGCTAGCCAGAAACCGACTAGGTCCTGTGACAATGAGCAGTTCTTC

clone_size: .
d_call: TRBD1
j_call: TRBJ2-3
v_call: TRBV20-1
cdr3_aa: CSAKTGTGITGPTDTQYF
cdr3_nt: TGCAGTGCGAAAACCGGGACAGGTATAACAGGGCCCACAGATACGCAGTATTTT

clone_size: few
d_call: TRBD2
j_call: TRBJ2-1
v_call: TRBV11-2
cdr3_aa: CASSPRTSGSRNEQFF
cdr3_nt: TGTGCCAGCAGCCCCCGGACTAGCGGGAGCAGGAATGAGCAGTTCTTC

clone_size: .
d_call: .
j_call: TRBJ2-1
v_call: TRBV20-1
cdr3_aa: CSAREVGTAYNEQFF
cdr3_nt: TGCAGTGCTAGGGAAGTGGGGACTGCTTACAATGAGCAGTTCTTC

clone_size: few
d_call: .
j_call: TRBJ1-1
v_call: TRBV21-1
cdr3_aa: CASSKGDRVTEAFF
cdr3_nt: TGTGCCAGCAGCAAAGGAGACAGGGTCACTGAAGCTTTCTTT

clone_size: .
d_call: TRBD1
j_call: TRBJ2-7
v_call: TRBV20-1
cdr3_aa: CSAQRDRGYEQYF
cdr3_nt: TGCAGTGCTCAGCGGGACAGGGGTTACGAGCAGTACTTC

clone_size: .
d_call: .
j_call: TRBJ2-1
v_call: TRBV30
cdr3_aa: CAWDDGGPYNEQFF
cdr3_nt: TGTGCCTGGGATGACGGGGGCCCCTACAATGAGCAGTTCTTC

clone_size: .
d_call: .
j_call: TRBJ2-2
v_call: TRBV4-2
cdr3_aa: CASSQGPRGFTGELFF
cdr3_nt: TGTGCCAGCAGCCAAGGTCCTAGGGGATTCACCGGGGAGCTGTTTTTT

clone_size: many
d_call: .
j_call: TRBJ2-3
v_call: TRBV4-3
cdr3_aa: CASSQGTGADTQYF
cdr3_nt: TGCGCCAGCAGCCAAGGAACGGGTGCAGATACGCAGTATTTT